This T cell receptor beta chain emerged from a study of T-cell memory formation after mild COVID-19. MiXCR, applied by TCRdb to the 5' RACE reads, yields one record per CDR3 protein. The repertoire has 100,000 or so distinct CDR3 sequences, around 10% of them found once; the top ten carry roughly two fifths. Germline V gene sequence: CDR1 DFQATT, CDR2 SNEGSKA (reference sequence). The CDR3 is 16 residues long. The J segment lost 0 bases and the V segment lost 4 bases, leaving 7 bases of the junction unmatched. Findings and caveats of the study: Clones that contracted from day 15 to 85 were balanced CD4/CD8, while later expanders leaned CD4+.

In this sample, this clonotype turned up many times. Its antigen is not identified. The TCR originated in a man between 18 and 29 years old who had mild COVID-19 (a few samples of this study predate the infection). Cell type and time point are not known. The sequencing input was PBMCs or a T cell subset sorted from them (not recorded which). The chain carries TRBV20-1 and TRBJ1-1, with 11 bases aligning to TRBD1. The CDR3 DNA reads as TGCAGTGCTACGGGACAGGGGGGTTTCATGAACACTGAAGCTTTCTTT. Its protein is CSATGQGGFMNTEAFF.